The 27 T cell receptor beta chains given below trace back to one sample, sequenced in a study of brain T cells in children with intractable seizures. Sequencing was limited to surgery cases with top T cell transcript signatures in brain tissue. Measured with immunoSEQ multiplex PCR; TCRdb has only the in-frame clones, and not every one. Counted here are roughly 2,300 clones, about four fifths occurring once; the ten biggest clones make up around 10%. The sequenced sample was resected brain tissue, obtained at surgery. These receptors were taken from a boy less than two years old with hemimegalencephaly and intractable seizures.

The chain links TRBV19 to TRBJ2-7, with unresolved D. This CDR3 spans 13 amino acids. From germline, CDR1 is LNHDA and CDR2 SQIVND (reference sequence). Trimming removed 5 bases at V and 7 bases at J, with 15 bases between. Here the CDR3 reads CASSSTPVGEQYF. CDR3 DNA sequence: TGTGCCAGTAGTTCAACCCCGGTGGGGGAGCAGTACTTC.

The rearrangement joins TRBV29-1 to TRBJ1-4, with TRBD1 matching over 9 bases. CDR1 is SQVTM, CDR2 ANQGSEA, per germline. The CDR3 runs to 13 residues. V dropped 7 bases and J dropped 8; count of bases not matched to a gene: 8. The chain's CDR3 is CSALGQGVEKLFF. CDR3 bases: TGCAGCGCACTGGGACAGGGTGTGGAAAAACTGTTTTTT.

This rearrangement joins TRBV5-6 to TRBJ1-3; D not certain. The CDR3 runs to 15 residues. V was trimmed by 0 bases and J by 0 bases, leaving 7 bases between them. Per germline, CDR1 SGHDT and CDR2 YYEEEE. CDR3 DNA sequence: TGTGCCAGCAGCTTGGGGCCCAGCTCTGGAAACACCATATATTTT. It yields the protein CASSLGPSSGNTIYF.

J is TRBJ2-3 and V is TRBV5-1; D possibly corresponds to TRBD2 (5 bases). Germline lookup yields CDR1 SGHRS and CDR2 YFSETQ. V lost 4 bases and J 5 bases, leaving 11 bases between the germline ends. CDR3 length: 13 residues. The CDR3 nucleotides are TGCGCCAGCAGCGGGCAGGCGGGAGATACGCAGTATTTT. It yields the protein CASSGQAGDTQYF.

The V call is TRBV5-6, the J call TRBJ2-3, with D hard to call. The length of the CDR3 is 13 residues. CDR1 and CDR2 (germline): SGHDT, YYEEEE. V lost 1 base and J 4 bases, leaving 7 bases between the germline ends. The CDR3 sequence: CASSLSFADTQYF. As DNA, the CDR3 is TGTGCCAGCAGCTTGAGTTTCGCAGATACGCAGTATTTT.

Sample share makes this clone large (0.1 to 1%). The rearrangement links TRBV11-2 to TRBJ2-7, with D unclear. The CDR3 has 14 amino acids. The germline gives CDR1 SGHAT, CDR2 FQNNGV. Trimming removed 1 base at V and 3 bases at J, with 10 bases between. The CDR3 loop is CASSLGMKGYEQYF. CDR3 in DNA: TGTGCCAGCAGCTTAGGGATGAAAGGCTACGAGCAGTACTTC. Complete variable domain (other parts from reference TRBV11-2 and TRBJ2-7): EAGVAQSPRYKIIEKRQSVAFWCNPISGHATLYWYQQILGQGPKLLIQFQNNGVVDDSQLPKDRFSAERLKGVDSTLKIQPAKLEDSAVYLCASSLGMKGYEQYFGPGTRLTVT.

The rearrangement joins TRBV11-2 to TRBJ2-7; the match to TRBD2 covers 10 bases. The germline V gene encodes CDR1 SGHAT and CDR2 FQNNGV. This CDR3 region has 16 residues. V lost 2 bases, J lost 0 bases, and 4 bases stayed unmatched. CDR3 amino acids: CASSLLAGESSYEQYF. The DNA for the CDR3 is TGTGCCAGCAGCTTACTAGCGGGAGAGTCCTCCTACGAGCAGTACTTC.

This clone was observed a single time. The chain joins TRBV11-1 to TRBJ2-1; 7 bases match TRBD2. V trimming: 0 bases; J trimming: 6 bases; junction bases outside the gene matches: 2. From germline, CDR1 is SGHAT and CDR2 FQDESV (reference sequence). The CDR3 is 14 amino acids. CDR3 sequence reads: CASSLAGGPNEQFF. The CDR3 DNA is TGTGCCAGCAGCTTAGCGGGAGGGCCCAATGAGCAGTTCTTC. Drawing the rest from reference TRBV11-1 and TRBJ2-1, the complete variable domain is EAEVAQSPRYKITEKSQAVAFWCDPISGHATLYWYRQILGQGPELLVQFQDESVVDDSQLPKDRFSAERLKGVDSTLKIQPAELGDSAMYLCASSLAGGPNEQFFGPGTRLTVL.

This rearrangement joins TRBV18 to TRBJ2-1; possible D gene TRBD2, 6 bases. The V gene lost 0 bases and the J gene lost 2 bases, with 11 bases spanning the gap. CDR3 length: 16 residues. Germline values: CDR1 KGHSH, CDR2 LQKENI. CDR3 in amino acids: CASSPPSGAPYNEQFF. In DNA, the CDR3 is TGTGCCAGCTCACCACCTTCGGGAGCCCCCTACAATGAGCAGTTCTTC. The variable domain in full, completed from reference TRBV18 and TRBJ2-1, reads NAGVMQNPRHLVRRRGQEARLRCSPMKGHSHVYWYRQLPEEGLKFMVYLQKENIIDESGMPKERFSAEFPKEGPSILRIQQVVRGDSAAYFCASSPPSGAPYNEQFFGPGTRLTVL.

The rearrangement joins TRBV5-1 to TRBJ2-1; D is tentatively TRBD1 or TRBD2 (6 bases each). This CDR3 spans 16 amino acids. Germline V gene data show CDR1 as SGHRS and CDR2 as YFSETQ. V was shortened by 0 bases and J by 0 bases, with 10 bases between the two germline ends. The CDR3 nucleotides read TGCGCCAGCAGCTTGGGGGGGGCGAGCTCCTACAATGAGCAGTTCTTC. Translated: CASSLGGASSYNEQFF. The whole variable domain, filled in from reference TRBV5-1 and TRBJ2-1, reads KAGVTQTPRYLIKTRGQQVTLSCSPISGHRSVSWYQQTPGQGLQFLFEYFSETQRNKGNFPGRFSGRQFSNSRSEMNVSTLELGDSALYLCASSLGGASSYNEQFFGPGTRLTVL.

The chain has TRBV5-4 and TRBJ2-2; 7 bases agree with TRBD2. Germline V lookup: CDR1 SGHNT, CDR2 YYREEE (reference sequence). V shed 2 bases and J 5 bases; nucleotides not matched to a gene: 9. The length of the CDR3 is 16 residues. The CDR3 nucleotides read TGTGCCAGCAGCTTAGTCCCCTCGGGAGGTACCGGGGAGCTGTTTTTT. As protein: CASSLVPSGGTGELFF.

The rearrangement joins TRBV5-6 to TRBJ2-2, with D hard to call. The germline CDR1 and CDR2 sequences are SGHDT and YYEEEE. Deletions cut 2 bases from V and 6 bases from J, with 5 bases between. The CDR3 sequence is 12 residues long. In DNA, the CDR3 is TGTGCCAGCAGCTTAGCTCCCGGGGAGCTGTTTTTT. It yields the protein CASSLAPGELFF. The entire variable domain, with the rest obtained from reference TRBV5-6 and TRBJ2-2, is as follows: DAGVTQSPTHLIKTRGQQVTLRCSPKSGHDTVSWYQQALGQGPQFIFQYYEEEERQRGNFPDRFSGHQFPNYSSELNVNALLLGDSALYLCASSLAPGELFFGEGSRLTVL.

The J gene is TRBJ1-6, the V gene TRBV6-6; a possible D gene is TRBD1 (5 bases). The length of the CDR3 is 15 residues. Germline CDR1 MNHNY, CDR2 SVGAGI (reference sequence). V lost 6 bases and J lost 4, with 13 bases in between. The CDR3 bases are TGTGCCAGCAGCCCGCGGGACCCGTATAATTCACCCCTCCACTTT. This codes for CASSPRDPYNSPLHF.

The chain combines TRBV6-2 or TRBV6-3 with TRBJ2-3, with TRBD2 identical over 7 bases. The CDR3 has 14 amino acids. Looked up from germline, CDR1 is MNHEY and CDR2 is SVGEGT. V dropped 2 bases and J dropped 4; count of bases not matched to a gene: 3. Written as DNA, the CDR3 is TGTGCCAGCAGTTACGGACTAGGGGCAGATACGCAGTATTTT. Protein sequence: CASSYGLGADTQYF.

The chain uses TRBV18 and TRBJ2-7; TRBD2 might be the D (6 bases). Trimming stripped 3 bases from V and 3 bases from J, with 15 bases between. Germline lookup yields CDR1 KGHSH and CDR2 LQKENI. CDR3 length equals 15 residues. In DNA, the CDR3 is TGTGCCAGCTCACCTGGCCCCGGGAGAGGCTACGAGCAGTACTTC. This gives the protein CASSPGPGRGYEQYF.

This chain uses TRBV6-6 with TRBJ2-7, with TRBD1 identical over 9 bases. The V gene's germline CDR1 is MNHNY and CDR2 SVGAGI (reference sequence). The J segment lost 4 bases and the V segment lost 2 bases, leaving 3 bases of the junction unmatched. CDR3 size: 14 residues. For the CDR3, the DNA is TGTGCCAGCAGTTACGCGACAGGGGGTTACGAGCAGTACTTC. Protein sequence: CASSYATGGYEQYF.

The genes are TRBV6-5 and TRBJ2-7, with a possible D match to TRBD1 (6 bases). This CDR3 comprises 15 residues. The V end lost 2 bases, the J end lost 2 bases, and 13 bases lay between the germline ends. The V gene's germline CDR1 is MNHEY and CDR2 SVGAGI. Here the CDR3 reads CASSYANREAYEQYF. Written as DNA, the CDR3 is TGTGCCAGCAGTTACGCGAACAGGGAAGCCTACGAGCAGTACTTC.

CDR3 nucleotides: TGTGCCAGCAGTGAACAGGGGGCAAGAACGACTGAAGCTTTCTTT. Its protein is CASSEQGARTTEAFF. The rearrangement joins TRBV2 to TRBJ1-1; 8 bases match TRBD1. The CDR3 runs to 15 residues. Germline V lookup: CDR1 SNHLY, CDR2 FYNNEI. V was pared by 2 bases and J by 5 bases, with 7 bases of the junction left unmatched.

The chain couples TRBV2 to TRBJ1-4, with D perhaps TRBD1 (5 bases). The germline V gene encodes CDR1 SNHLY and CDR2 FYNNEI. The CDR3 runs to 15 residues. V lost 5 bases to trimming and J lost 0 bases, with 10 bases between them. CDR3 sequence reads: CASSPDRTTNEKLFF. CDR3 DNA: TGTGCCAGCAGTCCCGACAGAACAACTAATGAAAAACTGTTTTTT.

CDR3 coding DNA: TGTGCCAGCAGCCCGCGGACACCGAACACCGGGGAGCTGTTTTTT. Translating it yields CASSPRTPNTGELFF. J is TRBJ2-2 and V is TRBV7-2, with D tentatively TRBD1 (5 bases). This CDR3 contains 15 residues. V dropped 5 bases and J dropped 0 bases, with 10 bases sitting between them. Germline V gene lookup returns CDR1 SGHTA and CDR2 FQGNSA.

This clone was counted a few times. The chain couples TRBV7-9 to TRBJ2-7; no reliable D call. The V gene lost 5 bases and the J gene lost 2 bases, with 13 bases spanning the gap. CDR1 and CDR2 from the germline V gene are SEHNR and FQNEAQ (reference sequence). This CDR3 has 14 amino acids. The CDR3 loop is CASSLQRSAYEQYF. The CDR3 coding sequence is TGTGCCAGCAGCCTACAACGGTCCGCCTACGAGCAGTACTTC.

CDR3 residues: CASSLQGANTEAFF. Here the CDR3 DNA reads TGTGCCAGCAGCTTACAGGGGGCGAACACTGAAGCTTTCTTT. The V and J genes are TRBV11-3 and TRBJ1-1; TRBD1 aligns across 8 bases. The CDR3 length is 14 residues. Germline-derived CDR1 and CDR2 are SGHNT and YENEEA. Trimming at V came to 2 bases and at J to 1 base, leaving 0 bases not matched to a gene.

J is TRBJ1-3 and V is TRBV19; D may be TRBD1 (5 bases). The CDR3 runs 14 residues. The V gene lost 8 bases and the J gene lost 0 bases, with 11 bases spanning the gap. Germline V lookup: CDR1 LNHDA, CDR2 SQIVND (reference sequence). The CDR3 bases are TGTGCCAGTTGCGAGGGGTACTCTGGAAACACCATATATTTT. Protein sequence: CASCEGYSGNTIYF.

The chain joins TRBV11-3 to TRBJ1-5; 9 nucleotides match TRBD1. With V trimmed by 2 bases and J by 4 bases, 3 bases remained unmatched. The CDR3 length is 15 residues. Germline values: CDR1 SGHNT, CDR2 YENEEA. CDR3 nucleotides: TGTGCCAGCAGCTTAAGGACAGGGGCAAATCAGCCCCAGCATTTT. This sequence encodes CASSLRTGANQPQHF.

The rearrangement joins TRBV19 to TRBJ1-6, with 10 bases fitting TRBD1. CDR3 length: 16 amino acids. V trimming: 0 bases; J trimming: 7 bases; junction bases outside the gene matches: 3. CDR1 LNHDA and CDR2 SQIVND come from the germline V gene (reference sequence). CDR3 amino acids: CASSIDRTGGNSPLHF. DNA of the CDR3: TGTGCCAGTAGTATAGATCGGACAGGGGGAAATTCACCCCTCCACTTT.

V and J are TRBV7-3 and TRBJ2-7; TRBD2 aligns across 9 bases. The CDR3 loop spans 15 amino acids. J was trimmed by 5 bases and V by 5 bases; bases with no gene match: 10. CDR1 and CDR2 from the germline V gene are SGHTA and FQGTGA. The CDR3 loop is CASSQGSGRLHEQYF. CDR3 nucleotides: TGTGCCAGCAGCCAAGGAAGCGGGAGGTTGCACGAGCAGTACTTC.

This chain joins TRBV5-1 and TRBJ1-2, with TRBD1 identical over 8 bases. This CDR3 is built from 13 residues. Germline CDR1 and CDR2: SGHRS and YFSETQ. The V segment lost 5 bases and the J segment 4 bases; nucleotides outside the gene matches: 4. CDR3 residues: CASRGTGGYGYTF. The CDR3 nucleotides are TGCGCCAGCAGGGGAACAGGGGGCTATGGCTACACCTTC.